The present T cell receptor beta chain was sequenced within a study of read filtering for tumor transcriptome and immune sequencing. From approximately 430 ng of RNA, a library with molecular barcoded alpha/delta and beta/gamma adaptors was made. TCRdb fed the reads into MiXCR, producing one record per CDR3 protein. The sample includes 130,000 or so distinct CDR3 sequences, about 13% of them seen just once. CDR3 length equals 14 residues. The V and J ends lost 6 bases and 3 bases respectively, with 15 bases between them. CDR1 MNHEY and CDR2 SVGAGI come from the germline V gene. This clonotype has at least ten counts.

The source material was a population of CD138-negative cells sorted from bone marrow. This receptor was taken from a donor at least 40 years old with multiple myeloma. The V and J genes are TRBV6-5 and TRBJ2-7; D possibly corresponds to TRBD2 (6 bases). This CDR3 reads CASSPSGLGYEQYF. For the CDR3, the DNA is TGTGCCAGCAGCCCATCGGGACTTGGCTACGAGCAGTACTTC.